Each of the 23 T cell receptor beta chains below was sequenced from the same sample in a study of post-analysis software for immune sequencing data. Findings and limits, study-wide: Controls showed lower frequencies than patients for a handful of TRBV segments, and TRBV5-6, TRBV5-1 and TRBV20-1 were among these.

Presence of unique molecular identifiers characterized the TCR beta cDNA libraries. TCRdb re-derived calls from the PCR reads in MiXCR, one entry per CDR3 protein. This sample yields around 710,000 distinct CDR3 sequences, of which 46% are seen a single time; over 4.5% belongs to the top ten. Their antigens are not known. Sequencing used blood. The receptors here all came from a girl aged 5 to 17 with multiple sclerosis.

In this sample, this clonotype turned up a few times. This chain uses TRBV2 with TRBJ1-5; TRBD1 agrees at 10 bases. The CDR3 loop spans 14 amino acids. Trimming at V came to 4 bases and at J to 7 bases, leaving 4 bases not matched to a gene. Looked up from germline, CDR1 is SNHLY and CDR2 is FYNNEI. CDR3 amino acids: CASSGDRGGQPQHF. The CDR3 DNA reads as TGTGCCAGCAGTGGGGACAGGGGCGGCCAGCCCCAGCATTTT. The full variable domain, with the rest looked up from reference TRBV2 and TRBJ1-5, is EPEVTQTPSHQVTQMGQEVILRCVPISNHLYFYWYRQILGQKVEFLVSFYNNEISEKSEIFDDQFSVERPDGSNFTLKIRSTKLEDSAMYFCASSGDRGGQPQHFGDGTRLSIL.

This clonotype showed up just once. The V call is TRBV7-8, the J call TRBJ2-5, with 11 bases matching TRBD2. This CDR3 has 16 amino acids. With V trimmed by 5 bases and J by 0 bases, 5 bases remained unmatched. Germline values: CDR1 SGHVS, CDR2 FQNEAQ. The CDR3 here is CASSQQTSGDQETQYF. The CDR3 region has the DNA TGTGCCAGCAGCCAACAGACTAGCGGGGACCAAGAGACCCAGTACTTC.

The V and J genes are TRBV7-2 and TRBJ2-7; either TRBD1 or TRBD2 may supply D (5 bases each). Trimming took off 5 bases at V and 5 bases at J, with 22 bases between the two ends. The CDR3 extends over 16 amino acids. CDR1 and CDR2 from the germline V gene are SGHTA and FQGNSA. The CDR3 loop is CASSRDWDPFFDEQYF. As DNA, the CDR3 is TGTGCCAGCAGCCGAGATTGGGACCCCTTTTTCGACGAGCAGTACTTC.

In this sample, this clonotype turned up once. This sequence joins TRBV4-3 and TRBJ2-3; TRBD1 might be the D (6 bases). V lost 4 bases, J lost 4 bases, and 15 bases lay in between. CDR3 length: 15 amino acids. Germline V lookup: CDR1 LGHNA, CDR2 YSLEER. CDR3 nucleotide sequence: TGCGCCAGCAGCCCCTTGAGACAGGAGTCAGATACGCAGTATTTT. It is translated as CASSPLRQESDTQYF.

This clonotype was counted a single time. The rearrangement joins TRBV6-5 to TRBJ1-6; D unclear. V gave up 2 bases and J gave up 13 bases, with 12 bases separating them. The CDR3 extends over 13 amino acids. Germline loops: CDR1 MNHEY, CDR2 SVGAGI. The DNA of the CDR3 is TGTGCCAGCAGTTACAAGCCAGCTCTCCCCCTCCACTTT. Residues: CASSYKPALPLHF.

V is TRBV7-9 and J is TRBJ2-1, with D perhaps matching TRBD1 or TRBD2 (5 bases each). Germline CDR1 SEHNR, CDR2 FQNEAQ (reference sequence). The CDR3 covers 15 residues. The germline V and J ends were trimmed by 1 base and 5 bases, with 12 bases remaining between them. The CDR3 loop reads CASSLEGRPNNEQFF. Written as DNA, the CDR3 is TGTGCCAGCAGCTTAGAGGGACGTCCGAACAATGAGCAGTTCTTC.

The chain uses TRBV12-3 or TRBV12-4 and TRBJ2-7, with D unclear. This CDR3 contains 16 residues. Trimming cost V 7 bases and J 0 bases, with 19 bases left between them. The CDR3 nucleotides are TGTGCCAGCACCCGCGACTCCAGCTCTAGCTCCTACGAGCAGTACTTC. Translating it yields CASTRDSSSSSYEQYF.

CDR3 nucleotides: TGTGCCATCAGTGAGCCGCTCCAGAGAATAGATACGCAGTATTTT. It is translated as CAISEPLQRIDTQYF. This sequence joins TRBV10-3 and TRBJ2-3; D not resolved. Trimming removed 2 bases at V and 5 bases at J, with 14 bases between. This CDR3 comprises 15 residues. Germline CDR1 ENHRY, CDR2 SYGVKD.

There are a few counts of this clonotype. The chain recombines TRBV7-6 with TRBJ2-3; TRBD2 aligns across 13 bases. This CDR3 has 18 residues. CDR1 is SGHVS, CDR2 FNYEAQ, per germline. V lost 2 bases and J lost 1; bases outside the gene matches: 6. In DNA form, the CDR3 reads TGTGCCAGCAGCTTAACTAGCGGGAGGGCCGCTGGCACAGATACGCAGTATTTT. Its translation: CASSLTSGRAAGTDTQYF.

The rearrangement links TRBV29-1 to TRBJ2-1, with D unresolved. CDR1 SQVTM and CDR2 ANQGSEA come from the germline V gene. The CDR3 loop spans 10 amino acids. The V and J ends lost 5 bases and 10 bases respectively, with 9 bases between them. CDR3: CSVLGQEQFF. In nucleotides, the CDR3 is TGCAGCGTTTTGGGCCAAGAGCAGTTCTTC.

The table lists this clonotype with a few counts. The chain employs TRBV5-6 and TRBJ2-1, with D possibly matching TRBD1 (5 bases). CDR3 length: 15 residues. The V and J ends lost 7 bases and 0 bases respectively, with 14 bases between them. Looked up from germline, CDR1 is SGHDT and CDR2 is YYEEEE. This chain's CDR3 is CASLLGRGSYNEQFF. Here the CDR3 DNA reads TGTGCCAGCCTCCTAGGTAGGGGCTCCTACAATGAGCAGTTCTTC.

The rearrangement links TRBV5-1 to TRBJ2-3; maybe TRBD2 (6 bases). Trimming removed 4 bases from V and 4 bases from J, with 16 bases in between. CDR1 and CDR2 from the germline V gene are SGHRS and YFSETQ. The CDR3 runs to 15 residues. The CDR3 DNA sequence: TGCGCCAGCAGCCCCTGGGACGGGAGCGCAGATACGCAGTATTTT. This translates into CASSPWDGSADTQYF.

This clonotype has a handful of counts. The J gene is TRBJ2-7, the V gene TRBV7-9; 7 bases match TRBD2. Germline CDR1 SEHNR, CDR2 FQNEAQ (reference sequence). The trim removed 1 base at V and 4 bases at J, leaving 4 bases unmatched. This CDR3 spans 14 amino acids. CDR3 residues: CASSLGGSMYEQYF. The CDR3 region has the DNA TGTGCCAGCAGCTTAGGCGGGAGTATGTACGAGCAGTACTTC.

This sequence joins TRBV5-6 and TRBJ1-2; D is perhaps TRBD1 (6 bases). Germline assignment: CDR1 SGHDT and CDR2 YYEEEE. The CDR3 has 15 residues. Between the trimmed V and J ends, which lost 2 bases and 5 bases, there was a span of 16 bases. CDR3 coding DNA: TGTGCCAGCAGCTTCGGGACACAGCCACTTTATGGCTACACCTTC. This sequence encodes CASSFGTQPLYGYTF.

This clonotype was observed a handful of times. CDR3 sequence (DNA): TGTGCCAGCTTAGGAATCCTACAAGAGACCCAGTACTTC. The encoded protein is CASLGILQETQYF. This chain uses TRBV7-9 with TRBJ2-5; D remains unclear. The V gene lost 8 bases and the J gene lost 2 bases, with 12 bases spanning the gap. The CDR3 length is 13 residues. Germline loops: CDR1 SEHNR, CDR2 FQNEAQ (reference sequence).

This clonotype was detected a few times. The V call is TRBV3-1, the J call TRBJ2-7; 9 nucleotides line up with TRBD1. This CDR3 spans 13 amino acids. The V and J ends lost 1 base and 7 bases, in that order; junction bases with no gene match: 2. Germline assignment: CDR1 LGHDT and CDR2 YNNKEL (reference sequence). The CDR3 region is CASSQGDRVEQYF. For the CDR3, the DNA is TGTGCCAGCAGCCAAGGGGACAGGGTGGAGCAGTACTTC.

The chain couples TRBV7-9 to TRBJ1-2; D gene uncertain. CDR1 and CDR2 (germline): SEHNR, FQNEAQ (reference sequence). V lost 0 bases and J 3 bases, leaving 5 bases between the germline ends. This CDR3 contains 13 residues. DNA of the CDR3: TGTGCCAGCAGCTTAGCGACCGACTATGGCTACACCTTC. This sequence encodes CASSLATDYGYTF.

This chain links TRBV10-3 with TRBJ2-1; D unclear. V lost 2 bases and J lost 0, with 11 bases in between. The CDR3 has 16 residues. Germline CDR1 reads ENHRY; CDR2 reads SYGVKD. The CDR3 DNA is TGTGCCATCAGTGAGGGACCGCCGAGCTCCTACAATGAGCAGTTCTTC. Its protein is CAISEGPPSSYNEQFF.

The sample holds one count of this clonotype. The genes are TRBV5-5 and TRBJ2-7, with D tentatively TRBD2 (5 bases). The CDR3 covers 14 residues. Germline CDR1 is SGHKS and CDR2 is YYEKEE (reference sequence). The V end was cut by 4 bases, the J end by 6 bases, with 17 bases between. The CDR3 coding sequence is TGTGCCAGCAGCCCATTCCCGGGAAGTGTCGAGCAGTACTTC. It is translated as CASSPFPGSVEQYF.

This clonotype was observed a few times. This sequence joins TRBV10-3 and TRBJ2-7; 8 nucleotides align to TRBD1. The CDR3 runs to 17 residues. Germline lookup yields CDR1 ENHRY and CDR2 SYGVKD. Germline trimming cut 9 bases from V and 2 bases from J; bases unmatched to any gene: 18. The CDR3 coding sequence is TGTGCCATAGCCGGAGAGCTACACCGGGACAGGACCTACGAGCAGTACTTC. Amino acid sequence: CAIAGELHRDRTYEQYF.

The sample holds a few counts of this clonotype. The rearrangement uses TRBV3-1 and TRBJ2-1; 7 bases align to TRBD1. Germline-derived CDR1 and CDR2 are LGHDT and YNNKEL (reference sequence). The CDR3 spans 18 residues. V was clipped by 1 base and J by 1 base; unmatched bases: 10. The chain's CDR3 is CASSQVRLGGPSYNEQFF. DNA for the CDR3: TGTGCCAGCAGCCAAGTTCGTTTAGGGGGCCCTTCCTACAATGAGCAGTTCTTC.

The chain links TRBV20-1 to TRBJ2-7, with TRBD2 identical over 10 bases. The CDR3 has 15 residues. Germline loops: CDR1 DFQATT, CDR2 SNEGSKA (reference sequence). With 0 bases clipped from V and 3 bases from J, the junction kept 5 bases outside the gene matches. DNA for the CDR3: TGCAGTGCTAGAGATGGAATAGCGGGAGGCTACGAGCAGTACTTC. This sequence encodes CSARDGIAGGYEQYF.

This clonotype was counted between two and nine times. The chain combines TRBV6-2 or TRBV6-3 with TRBJ2-7; D might be TRBD2 (5 bases). The ends were cut back, 5 bases at V and 4 bases at J, with 12 bases in the middle. The length of the CDR3 is 13 residues. From germline, CDR1 is MNHEY and CDR2 SVGEGT. As DNA, the CDR3 is TGTGCCAGCAGTGAAACCACTAGATACGAGCAGTACTTC. Amino acids: CASSETTRYEQYF.